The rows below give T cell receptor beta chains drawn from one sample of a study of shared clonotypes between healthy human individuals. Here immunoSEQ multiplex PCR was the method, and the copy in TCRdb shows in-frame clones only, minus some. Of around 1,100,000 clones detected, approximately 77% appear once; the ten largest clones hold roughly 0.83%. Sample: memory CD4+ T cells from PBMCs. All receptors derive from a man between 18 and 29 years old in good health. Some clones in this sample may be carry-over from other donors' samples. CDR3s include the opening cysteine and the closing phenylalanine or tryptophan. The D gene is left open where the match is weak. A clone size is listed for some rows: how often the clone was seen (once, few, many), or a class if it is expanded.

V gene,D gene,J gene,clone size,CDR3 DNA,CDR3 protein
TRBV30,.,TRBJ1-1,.,TGTGCCTGGAGTGATTTCATGGGGACTGAAGCTTTCTTT,CAWSDFMGTEAFF
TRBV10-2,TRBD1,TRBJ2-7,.,TGCGCCAGCCGGGACAGGTTGACCTACGAGCAGTACTTC,CASRDRLTYEQYF
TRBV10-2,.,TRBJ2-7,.,TGCGCCAGCACCAACTCCCACGAGCAGTACTTC,CASTNSHEQYF
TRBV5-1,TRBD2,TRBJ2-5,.,TGCGCCAGCAGCCCTGGGACTAGCGGGGAGACCCAGTACTTC,CASSPGTSGETQYF
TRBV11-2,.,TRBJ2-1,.,TGTGCCAGCAGCTTAGCTCCGAGCTCCTACAATGAGCAGTTCTTC,CASSLAPSSYNEQFF
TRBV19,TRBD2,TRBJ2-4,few,TGTGCCAGAGGAAGCGGGAGAGGGATAAGAAACATTCAGTACTTC,CARGSGRGIRNIQYF
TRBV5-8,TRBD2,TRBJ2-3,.,TGTGCCAGCAGCCATAGCGGGAGTACAACAGATACGCAGTATTTT,CASSHSGSTTDTQYF
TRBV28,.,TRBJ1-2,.,TGTGCCAGCAGTTCCTTCAGGGATGGCTACACCTTC,CASSSFRDGYTF
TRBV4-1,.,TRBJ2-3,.,TGCGCCAGCAGCCAAGCTGCCGGGACCCAAGGAGCGCAGTATTTT,CASSQAAGTQGAQYF
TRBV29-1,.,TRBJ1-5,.,TGCAGCGCCCCGGCTACCATCATGGATCAGCCCCAGCATTTT,CSAPATIMDQPQHF
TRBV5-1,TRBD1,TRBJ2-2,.,TGCGCCAGCAGTCCTAGTCGGGGACAGCTCGGGGAGCTGTTTTTT,CASSPSRGQLGELFF
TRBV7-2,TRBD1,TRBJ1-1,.,TGTGCCAGCAGCAGGGACAGGGCCGCTTTCTTT,CASSRDRAAFF
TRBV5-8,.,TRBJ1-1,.,TGTGCCAGCAGCTTGGGGTTTAACACTGAAGCTTTCTTT,CASSLGFNTEAFF
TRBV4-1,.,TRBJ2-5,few,TGCGCCAGCAGCAAAGGGCGGACAATGGAGACCCAGTACTTC,CASSKGRTMETQYF
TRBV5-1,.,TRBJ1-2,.,TGCGCCAGCAGCTTGGCCGCCGACAGAGTTTATGGCTACACCTTC,CASSLAADRVYGYTF
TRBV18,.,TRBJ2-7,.,TGTGCCAGCTCACCACCTTTGCGAGAGCAGTACTTC,CASSPPLREQYF
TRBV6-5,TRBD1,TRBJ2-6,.,TGTGCCAGCAGTTCCGGGACAGGGTTTGGGGCCAACGTCCTGACTTTC,CASSSGTGFGANVLTF
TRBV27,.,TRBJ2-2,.,TGTGCCAGCAGTTTAGCCATTACATTTGGGGAGCTGTTTTTT,CASSLAITFGELFF
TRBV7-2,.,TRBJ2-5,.,TGTGCCAGCAGCTTAGCAGGACAGTCGGAGACCCAGTACTTC,CASSLAGQSETQYF
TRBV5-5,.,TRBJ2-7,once,TGTGCCAGCAGCTTAGCGGCCAGGGATAGACACGAGCAGTACTTC,CASSLAARDRHEQYF